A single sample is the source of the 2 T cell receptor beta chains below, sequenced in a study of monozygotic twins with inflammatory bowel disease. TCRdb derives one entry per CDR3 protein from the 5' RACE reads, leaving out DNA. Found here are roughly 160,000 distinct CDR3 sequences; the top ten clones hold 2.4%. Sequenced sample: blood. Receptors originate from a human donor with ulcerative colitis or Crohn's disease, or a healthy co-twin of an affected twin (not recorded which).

CDR3 protein: CASSGRRMSSGANVLTF. The chain has TRBV2 and TRBJ2-6. The CDR3 loop spans 17 amino acids. The germline V gene has CDR1 SNHLY and CDR2 FYNNEI. Combining the CDR3 with reference TRBV2 and TRBJ2-6 gives the whole variable domain EPEVTQTPSHQVTQMGQEVILRCVPISNHLYFYWYRQILGQKVEFLVSFYNNEISEKSEIFDDQFSVERPDGSNFTLKIRSTKLEDSAMYFCASSGRRMSSGANVLTFGAGSRLTVL.

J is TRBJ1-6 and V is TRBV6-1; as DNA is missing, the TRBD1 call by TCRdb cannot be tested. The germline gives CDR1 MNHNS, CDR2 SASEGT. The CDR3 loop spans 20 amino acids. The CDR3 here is CASSEPGTGIRSSYNSPLHF.